The 14 T cell receptor beta chains below come from one sample, sequenced in a study of metastatic and nonmetastatic thyroid tumors. TCRdb reprocessed the PCR reads via MiXCR. The sample has around 19,000 clones; just over 35% are singletons. Every patient was untreated before thyroid surgery. What was sequenced was tumor tissue. These receptors were obtained from a female donor with papillary thyroid cancer or a benign thyroid nodule (not recorded which). Some clones in this sample may be carry-over from other donors' samples.

This rearrangement joins TRBV3-1 to TRBJ1-6, with D uncertain. The CDR3 is made up of 13 amino acids. V was trimmed by 6 bases and J by 7 bases, leaving 10 bases between them. Germline CDR1 is LGHDT and CDR2 is YNNKEL (reference sequence). CDR3 sequence reads: CASSRTENSPLHF. The CDR3 bases are TGTGCCAGCAGTCGGACGGAGAATTCACCCCTCCACTTT.

This clone was seen only a few times. This chain uses TRBV2 with TRBJ2-1; 8 bases match TRBD2. The CDR3 consists of 14 residues. CDR1 and CDR2 (germline): SNHLY, FYNNEI. V lost 6 bases, J lost 3 bases, and 4 bases stayed unmatched. The CDR3 DNA reads as TGTGCCAGCAGAGGACTAGCTGACTACAATGAGCAGTTCTTC. It is translated as CASRGLADYNEQFF.

The table lists this clone with a few counts. The gene calls are TRBV6-2 or TRBV6-3 and TRBJ2-7, with 11 bases lining up with TRBD1. The germline CDR1 and CDR2 sequences are MNHEY and SVGEGT. The CDR3 loop spans 16 amino acids. Germline trimming cut 0 bases from V and 3 bases from J; bases unmatched to any gene: 4. The CDR3, as DNA: TGTGCCAGCAGTTACTCGACCGGGACAGGGGGCTACGAGCAGTACTTC. Residues: CASSYSTGTGGYEQYF.

The J gene is TRBJ1-2, the V gene TRBV6-1; 11 nucleotides line up with TRBD1. V lost 2 bases and J lost 2; bases outside the gene matches: 4. Germline V lookup: CDR1 MNHNS, CDR2 SASEGT. The CDR3 length is 16 residues. This chain's CDR3 is CASSERGTGGNYGYTF. CDR3 DNA: TGTGCCAGCAGTGAACGGGGGACAGGGGGGAACTATGGCTACACCTTC.

The table lists this clone with a few counts. Other DNA sequences in the sample encode the same CDR3. The chain employs TRBV29-1 and TRBJ2-5, with TRBD1 matching 8 bases. Germline V gene sequence: CDR1 SQVTM, CDR2 ANQGSEA. This CDR3 is 13 amino acids long. J lost 0 bases, V lost 6 bases, and 3 bases had no gene match. CDR3 in DNA: TGCAGCGTGGGGGACAGGTACCAAGAGACCCAGTACTTC. This codes for CSVGDRYQETQYF.

The genes are TRBV6-1 and TRBJ2-2; 11 bases are shared with TRBD2. Germline values: CDR1 MNHNS, CDR2 SASEGT. The ends lost 10 bases at V and 5 bases at J; junction bases unmatched: 9. The CDR3 totals 15 residues. The CDR3 loop is CANRTSGSVTGELFF. As DNA, the CDR3 is TGTGCCAACAGAACTAGCGGGAGTGTTACCGGGGAGCTGTTTTTT.

This clone has a handful of counts. The V call is TRBV15, the J call TRBJ1-2, with D possibly being TRBD1 (6 bases). Between the trimmed V and J ends, which lost 2 bases and 2 bases, there was a span of 9 bases. From germline, CDR1 is LNHNV and CDR2 YYDKDF (reference sequence). The CDR3 runs 14 residues. The CDR3: CATSRQGSNYGYTF. Written as DNA, the CDR3 is TGTGCCACCAGCAGACAGGGGAGCAACTATGGCTACACCTTC.

This clone was picked up a small number of times. The V call is TRBV12-3 or TRBV12-4, the J call TRBJ1-3, with a possible D match to TRBD1 (6 bases). The CDR3 length is 14 residues. V was clipped by 7 bases and J by 0 bases, with 10 bases between them. In nucleotides, the CDR3 is TGTGCCAGCACGATCAGGGGCTCTGGAAACACCATATATTTT. It translates to CASTIRGSGNTIYF.

This chain uses TRBV25-1 with TRBJ2-7, with unresolved D. Trimming pared 3 bases from V and 2 bases from J, leaving 8 bases between. CDR1 is MGHDK, CDR2 SYGVNS, per germline. The CDR3 has 13 residues. The CDR3 is CASSDREPYEQYF. The CDR3 nucleotides read TGTGCCAGCAGTGACCGCGAGCCCTACGAGCAGTACTTC.

This clone turned up a few times. The V gene is TRBV11-1, the J gene TRBJ2-7, with D maybe TRBD2 (6 bases). This CDR3 has 15 amino acids. Germline V gene data show CDR1 as SGHAT and CDR2 as FQDESV (reference sequence). Trimming took off 5 bases at V and 2 bases at J, with 16 bases between the two ends. CDR3 bases: TGTGCCAGCAGCCTTGGGAGGCAGGTAACCTACGAGCAGTACTTC. Translation gives CASSLGRQVTYEQYF.

This clone came up a few times. The rearrangement joins TRBV11-3 to TRBJ1-3; the D gene is possibly TRBD1 (5 bases). This CDR3 is built from 13 residues. Germline assignment: CDR1 SGHNT and CDR2 YENEEA. Between the trimmed V and J ends, which lost 4 bases and 6 bases, there was a span of 10 bases. The CDR3 DNA reads as TGTGCCAGCAGCTCCTGGGGGGTAAACACCATATATTTT. It encodes CASSSWGVNTIYF.

In its sample, this clone was seen a few times. The V and J genes are TRBV20-1 and TRBJ2-3; the D gene is possibly TRBD2 (6 bases). V was trimmed by 4 bases and J by 0 bases, leaving 11 bases between them. This CDR3 has 14 residues. The V gene's germline CDR1 is DFQATT and CDR2 SNEGSKA (reference sequence). CDR3 amino acids: CSATSGSSTDTQYF. In DNA, the CDR3 is TGCAGTGCTACCAGCGGGTCGAGCACAGATACGCAGTATTTT.

The chain links TRBV19 to TRBJ1-3; D possibly corresponds to TRBD1 (6 bases). In germline, CDR1 is LNHDA, CDR2 SQIVND (reference sequence). The CDR3 runs to 15 residues. Deletions cut 7 bases from V and 0 bases from J, with 13 bases between. CDR3 amino acids: CASTQQGSSGNTIYF. The CDR3 nucleotides read TGTGCCAGTACCCAACAGGGATCCTCTGGAAACACCATATATTTT.

The genes are TRBV5-1 and TRBJ2-3, with D possibly matching TRBD2 (5 bases). Trimming shortened V by 2 bases and J by 3 bases, and 10 bases separated the two germline ends. The CDR3 totals 14 residues. CDR1 SGHRS and CDR2 YFSETQ come from the germline V gene. CDR3 coding DNA: TGCGCCAGCAGCTTCGGACCGGGAACAGATACGCAGTATTTT. Protein sequence: CASSFGPGTDTQYF.